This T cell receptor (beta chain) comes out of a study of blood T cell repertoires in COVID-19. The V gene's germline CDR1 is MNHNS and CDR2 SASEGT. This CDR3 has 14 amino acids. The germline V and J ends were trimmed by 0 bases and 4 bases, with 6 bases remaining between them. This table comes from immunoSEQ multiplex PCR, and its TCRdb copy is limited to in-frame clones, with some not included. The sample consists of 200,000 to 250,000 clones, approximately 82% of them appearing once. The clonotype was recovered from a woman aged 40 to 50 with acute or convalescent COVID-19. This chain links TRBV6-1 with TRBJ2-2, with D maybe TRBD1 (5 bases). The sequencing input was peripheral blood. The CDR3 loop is CASSEAGLTGELFF. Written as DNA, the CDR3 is TGTGCCAGCAGTGAAGCGGGGCTCACCGGGGAGCTGTTTTTT.